One sample yielded the 21 T cell receptor beta chains listed below, sequenced in a study of cytotoxic CD8 clonotypes in ibrutinib-treated CLL. The method was immunoSEQ multiplex PCR; TCRdb's version includes in-frame clones alone and lacks a portion of them. The sample lists 200,000 to 250,000 clones, more than 70% seen once, with roughly 11% in the top ten. The material was PBMCs, obtained after 12 months of ibrutinib treatment. These receptors all stem from a human donor with chronic lymphocytic leukemia.

The chain has TRBV5-1 and TRBJ1-5, with D hard to call. The germline gives CDR1 SGHRS, CDR2 YFSETQ. The CDR3 totals 14 residues. V was clipped by 1 base and J by 4 bases, with 9 bases between them. CDR3: CASSLFAGNQPQHF. CDR3 DNA: TGCGCCAGCAGCTTGTTTGCAGGTAATCAGCCCCAGCATTTT.

This chain connects TRBV4-2 to TRBJ2-5, with a weak D call TRBD1 (5 bases). Germline V CDR1 and CDR2: LGHNA, YNFKEQ. This CDR3 region has 15 residues. The V gene lost 1 base and the J gene lost 1 base, with 10 bases spanning the gap. The CDR3 region is CASSQGAGIQETQYF. CDR3 in DNA: TGTGCCAGCAGCCAAGGGGCAGGGATCCAAGAGACCCAGTACTTC.

This clone is a singleton in its sample. This chain links TRBV19 with TRBJ2-5, with D possibly being TRBD2 (6 bases). Trimming took off 5 bases at V and 5 bases at J, with 27 bases between the two ends. Germline CDR1 LNHDA, CDR2 SQIVND (reference sequence). The CDR3 has 18 residues. CDR3 sequence: CASSPGSWAGTWVETQYF. In DNA form, the CDR3 reads TGTGCCAGTAGTCCCGGTTCGTGGGCAGGGACTTGGGTTGAGACCCAGTACTTC.

The rearrangement links TRBV7-2 to TRBJ1-2, with a weak D call TRBD1 (5 bases). This CDR3 is 16 amino acids long. Germline V gene data show CDR1 as SGHTA and CDR2 as FQGNSA. V was trimmed by 5 bases and J by 4 bases, leaving 20 bases between them. The CDR3 is CASSAPRGSSAYGYTF. DNA for the CDR3: TGTGCCAGCAGCGCCCCCCGGGGGTCGAGTGCCTATGGCTACACCTTC.

This sequence joins TRBV7-9 and TRBJ2-2, with TRBD1 identical over 9 bases. Germline V lookup: CDR1 SEHNR, CDR2 FQNEAQ (reference sequence). The CDR3 extends over 19 amino acids. The J segment lost 1 base and the V segment lost 7 bases, leaving 16 bases of the junction unmatched. DNA for the CDR3: TGTGCCAGCACCTCTTCCCCGGGACAGGGAATAGGGAACACCGGGGAGCTGTTTTTT. It codes for CASTSSPGQGIGNTGELFF.

The chain uses TRBV27 and TRBJ1-2; D is unresolved. The CDR3 runs to 13 residues. Trimming removed 0 bases from V and 5 bases from J, with 7 bases in between. The germline CDR1 and CDR2 sequences are MNHEY and SMNVEV (reference sequence). CDR3 in amino acids: CASSLSERYGYTF. CDR3 coding DNA: TGTGCCAGCAGTTTATCGGAGCGATATGGCTACACCTTC.

This rearrangement joins TRBV5-1 to TRBJ2-2, with 7 bases matching TRBD1. The CDR3 extends over 15 amino acids. Trimming took 5 bases from V and 6 from J; bases not matched to a gene: 10. Germline V gene lookup returns CDR1 SGHRS and CDR2 YFSETQ. The CDR3 DNA follows: TGCGCCAGCAGAGTTGGGACAGCCAAGGCCGGGGAGCTGTTTTTT. Protein: CASRVGTAKAGELFF.

The gene calls are TRBV9 and TRBJ2-7; 12 bases agree with TRBD2. Per germline, CDR1 SGDLS and CDR2 YYNGEE. The CDR3 is made up of 14 amino acids. Unmatched junction bases numbered 3, after V lost 4 bases and J lost 4 bases. This CDR3 is CASSQTSGSYEQYF. The CDR3 DNA is TGTGCCAGCAGCCAGACTAGCGGGAGTTACGAGCAGTACTTC.

This clone came up a few times. Other nucleotide sequences in the sample specify the same CDR3. This sequence joins TRBV18 and TRBJ2-3, with 8 bases lining up with TRBD2. Germline assignment: CDR1 KGHSH and CDR2 LQKENI. After removal of 2 bases from V and 1 base from J, the junction contained 2 bases not matched to a gene. The CDR3 is made up of 15 amino acids. In DNA, the CDR3 is TGTGCCAGCTCACCAAGGCGGGAGGGCACAGATACGCAGTATTTT. This sequence encodes CASSPRREGTDTQYF.

This clone was detected many times. This sequence joins TRBV4-2 and TRBJ1-4; D not resolved. The CDR3 runs to 13 residues. Germline CDR1 reads LGHNA; CDR2 reads YNFKEQ. V was cut by 1 base and J by 7 bases, with 7 bases left in between. For the CDR3, the DNA is TGTGCCAGCAGCCAAGTCCCGTCTGAAAAACTGTTTTTT. It yields the protein CASSQVPSEKLFF.

V and J are TRBV11-2 and TRBJ2-5, with 8 bases identical to TRBD1. This CDR3 has 14 amino acids. CDR1 is SGHAT, CDR2 FQNNGV, per germline. The trim removed 1 base at V and 4 bases at J, leaving 2 bases unmatched. CDR3 amino acids: CASSLGTGRETQYF. The CDR3 region has the DNA TGTGCCAGCAGCTTAGGGACAGGGAGAGAGACCCAGTACTTC.

The chain recombines TRBV2 with TRBJ2-1; D may be TRBD1 or TRBD2 (5 bases each). This CDR3 is 13 amino acids long. Trimming pared 7 bases from V and 2 bases from J, leaving 9 bases between. CDR1 and CDR2 from the germline V gene are SNHLY and FYNNEI. This CDR3 reads CASTGTTYNEQFF. DNA for the CDR3: TGTGCCAGCACCGGGACGACCTACAATGAGCAGTTCTTC.

The J gene is TRBJ1-4, the V gene TRBV2; the D is unclear. The V end lost 6 bases, the J end lost 8 bases, and 16 bases lay between the germline ends. The CDR3 runs 14 residues. The germline gives CDR1 SNHLY, CDR2 FYNNEI. This CDR3 is CASSRTEYSEKLFF. The CDR3 DNA follows: TGTGCCAGCAGCCGAACAGAATACTCCGAAAAACTGTTTTTT.

This clone showed up just once. The chain links TRBV27 to TRBJ1-2, with 8 nucleotides matching TRBD1. Germline CDR1 is MNHEY and CDR2 is SMNVEV (reference sequence). J gave up 6 bases and V 6 bases, and 6 bases lay outside the gene matches. The CDR3 loop spans 13 amino acids. The DNA for the CDR3 is TGTGCCAGCAGCTTGACAGGGGACAATGGCTACACCTTC. Residues: CASSLTGDNGYTF.

The V call is TRBV7-7, the J call TRBJ2-2, with D unclear. CDR1 and CDR2 (germline): SSHAT, FNYEAQ (reference sequence). The CDR3 runs to 13 residues. In DNA form, the CDR3 reads TGTGTTAGCAGCTTGGACCAGACCGGGGAGCTGTTTTTT. Translation gives CVSSLDQTGELFF.

This chain connects TRBV6-1 to TRBJ1-5; weak D call: TRBD1 (5 bases). Germline lookup yields CDR1 MNHNS and CDR2 SASEGT. CDR3 length: 15 residues. The V end was cut by 3 bases, the J end by 1 base, with 10 bases between. This chain's CDR3 is CASSEFRQSNQPQHF. The DNA for the CDR3 is TGTGCCAGCAGTGAGTTTCGACAGAGCAATCAGCCCCAGCATTTT.

The V call is TRBV5-6, the J call TRBJ2-7; D is perhaps TRBD2 (5 bases). CDR1 is SGHDT, CDR2 YYEEEE, per germline. Trimming stripped 1 base from V and 2 bases from J, with 19 bases between. CDR3 length equals 17 residues. The CDR3 loop is CASSLKKSGEGTYEQYF. CDR3 DNA: TGTGCCAGCAGCTTGAAAAAGTCTGGAGAGGGCACCTACGAGCAGTACTTC.

The chain is built from TRBV2 and TRBJ2-3; TRBD1 matches 11 bases. The CDR3 sequence is 14 residues long. After removal of 6 bases from V and 3 bases from J, the junction contained 2 bases not matched to a gene. CDR1 and CDR2 (germline): SNHLY, FYNNEI. The CDR3, as DNA: TGTGCCAGCAGGGGGACAGGGGGAACAGATACGCAGTATTTT. Amino acids: CASRGTGGTDTQYF.

The CDR3 sequence: CASSAGPLSYEQYF. The CDR3 nucleotides read TGTGCCAGCAGCGCGGGACCTCTCTCCTACGAGCAGTACTTC. J is TRBJ2-7 and V is TRBV5-8; tentatively, D is TRBD2 (6 bases). The CDR3 is 14 residues long. Trimming shortened V by 4 bases and J by 0 bases, and 11 bases separated the two germline ends. Germline V gene data show CDR1 as SGHTS and CDR2 as YDEGEE. The variable domain in full, completed from reference TRBV5-8 and TRBJ2-7, reads EAGVTQSPTHLIKTRGQQATLRCSPISGHTSVYWYQQALGLGLQFLLWYDEGEERNRGNFPPRFSGRQFPNYSSELNVNALELEDSALYLCASSAGPLSYEQYFGPGTRLTVT.

V usage is TRBV28 and J usage is TRBJ2-5; 8 bases match TRBD2. This CDR3 comprises 16 residues. With 5 bases clipped from V and 1 base from J, the junction kept 9 bases outside the gene matches. Germline CDR1 MDHEN, CDR2 SYDVKM. The CDR3 protein is CASSLGLGAGQETQYF. CDR3 in DNA: TGTGCCAGCAGTCTGGGACTAGGCGCGGGCCAAGAGACCCAGTACTTC.

This clone was picked up one time. The chain employs TRBV10-1 and TRBJ2-2; 7 positions match TRBD2. Germline V lookup: CDR1 WNHNN, CDR2 SYGVQD (reference sequence). Germline trimming cut 3 bases from V and 2 bases from J; bases unmatched to any gene: 6. The CDR3 length is 16 residues. The CDR3 DNA is TGCGCCAGCAGTGAATCCTTGGGACTAAACACCGGGGAGCTGTTTTTT. As protein: CASSESLGLNTGELFF.